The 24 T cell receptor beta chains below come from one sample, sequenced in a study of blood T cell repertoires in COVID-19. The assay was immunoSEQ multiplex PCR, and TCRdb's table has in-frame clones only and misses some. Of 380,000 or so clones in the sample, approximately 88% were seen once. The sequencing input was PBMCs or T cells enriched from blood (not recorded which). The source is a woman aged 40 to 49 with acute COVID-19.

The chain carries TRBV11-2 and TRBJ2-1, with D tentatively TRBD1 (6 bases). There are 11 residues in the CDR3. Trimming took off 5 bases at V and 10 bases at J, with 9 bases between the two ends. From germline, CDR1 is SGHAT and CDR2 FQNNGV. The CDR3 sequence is CASSLQGEQFF. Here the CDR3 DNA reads TGTGCCAGCAGCCTCCAGGGGGAGCAGTTCTTC.

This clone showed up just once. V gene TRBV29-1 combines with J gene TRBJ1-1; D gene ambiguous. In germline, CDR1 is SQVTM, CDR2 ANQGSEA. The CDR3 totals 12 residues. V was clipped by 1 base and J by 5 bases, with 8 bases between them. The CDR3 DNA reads TGCAGCGTTGAAGGGCGGGAAACTGAAGCTTTCTTT. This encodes CSVEGRETEAFF.

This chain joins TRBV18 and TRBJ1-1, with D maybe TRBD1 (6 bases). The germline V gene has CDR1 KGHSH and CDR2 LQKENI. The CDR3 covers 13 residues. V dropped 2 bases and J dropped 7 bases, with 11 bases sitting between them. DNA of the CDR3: TGTGCCAGCTCACCAAGGGACATAAGTGAAGCTTTCTTT. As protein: CASSPRDISEAFF.

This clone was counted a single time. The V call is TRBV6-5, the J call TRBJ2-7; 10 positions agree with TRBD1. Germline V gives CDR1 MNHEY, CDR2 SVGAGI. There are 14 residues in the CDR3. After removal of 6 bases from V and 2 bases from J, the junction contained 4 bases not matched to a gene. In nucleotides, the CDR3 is TGTGCCAGCAGCCCCGGACAGGGGGCCTACGAGCAGTACTTC. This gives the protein CASSPGQGAYEQYF.

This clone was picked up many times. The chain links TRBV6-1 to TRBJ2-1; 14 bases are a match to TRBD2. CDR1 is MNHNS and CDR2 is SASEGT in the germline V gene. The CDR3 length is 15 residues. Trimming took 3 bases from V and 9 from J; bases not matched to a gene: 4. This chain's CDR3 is CASSETSGGVSEQFF. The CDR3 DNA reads TGTGCCAGCAGTGAGACTAGCGGGGGGGTCAGTGAGCAGTTCTTC.

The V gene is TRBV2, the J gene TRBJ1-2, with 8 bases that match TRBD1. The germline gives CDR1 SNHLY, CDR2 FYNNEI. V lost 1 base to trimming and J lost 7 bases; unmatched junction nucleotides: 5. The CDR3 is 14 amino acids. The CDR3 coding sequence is TGTGCCAGCAGTGAAGACAGGGGGATGGTTGGCTACACCTTC. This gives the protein CASSEDRGMVGYTF.

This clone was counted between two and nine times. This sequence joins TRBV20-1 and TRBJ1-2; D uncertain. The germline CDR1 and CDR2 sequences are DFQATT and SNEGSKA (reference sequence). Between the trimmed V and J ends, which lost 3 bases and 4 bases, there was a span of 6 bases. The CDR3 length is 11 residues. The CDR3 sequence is CSASSIYGYTF. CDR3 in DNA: TGCAGTGCTAGCTCTATCTATGGCTACACCTTC.

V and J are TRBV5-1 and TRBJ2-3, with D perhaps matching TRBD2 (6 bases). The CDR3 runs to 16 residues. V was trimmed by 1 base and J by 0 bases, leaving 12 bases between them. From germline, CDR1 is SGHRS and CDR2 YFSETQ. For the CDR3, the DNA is TGCGCCAGCAGCTTGATGAGAGGGACTAGCACAGATACGCAGTATTTT. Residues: CASSLMRGTSTDTQYF.

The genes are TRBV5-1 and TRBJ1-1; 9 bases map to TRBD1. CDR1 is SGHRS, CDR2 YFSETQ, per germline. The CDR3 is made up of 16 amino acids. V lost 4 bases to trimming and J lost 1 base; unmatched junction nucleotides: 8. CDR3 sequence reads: CASSLTGGAKNTEAFF. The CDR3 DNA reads TGCGCCAGCAGCCTTACAGGGGGCGCGAAGAACACTGAAGCTTTCTTT.

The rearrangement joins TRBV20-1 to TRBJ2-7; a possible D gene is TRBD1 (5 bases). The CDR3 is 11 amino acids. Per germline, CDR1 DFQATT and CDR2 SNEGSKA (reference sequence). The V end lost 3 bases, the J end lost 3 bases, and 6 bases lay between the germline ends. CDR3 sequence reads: CSASDSYEQYF. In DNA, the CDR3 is TGCAGTGCTAGTGACAGCTACGAGCAGTACTTC.

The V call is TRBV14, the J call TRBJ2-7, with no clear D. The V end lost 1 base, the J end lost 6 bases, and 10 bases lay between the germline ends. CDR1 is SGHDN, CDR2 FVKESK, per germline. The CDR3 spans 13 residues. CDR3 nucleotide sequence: TGTGCCAGCAGCCAAGTTTCTTGGAGCGAGCAGTACTTC. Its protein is CASSQVSWSEQYF.

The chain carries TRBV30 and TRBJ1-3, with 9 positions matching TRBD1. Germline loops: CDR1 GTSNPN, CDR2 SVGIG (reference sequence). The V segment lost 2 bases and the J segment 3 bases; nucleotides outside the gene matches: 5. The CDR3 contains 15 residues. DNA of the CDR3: TGTGCCTGGAGTACGGACAGGGGTCGTGGAAACACCATATATTTT. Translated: CAWSTDRGRGNTIYF.

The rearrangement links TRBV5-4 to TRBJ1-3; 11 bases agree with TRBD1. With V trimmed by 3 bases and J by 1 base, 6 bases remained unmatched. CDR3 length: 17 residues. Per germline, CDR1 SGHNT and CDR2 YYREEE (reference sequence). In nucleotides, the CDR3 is TGTGCCAGCAGCTCGCGGACAGGGGGCCGTTCTGGAAACACCATATATTTT. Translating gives CASSSRTGGRSGNTIYF.

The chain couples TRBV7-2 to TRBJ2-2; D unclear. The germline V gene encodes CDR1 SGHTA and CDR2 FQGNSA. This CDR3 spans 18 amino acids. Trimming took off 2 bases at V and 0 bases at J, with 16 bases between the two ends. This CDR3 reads CASSLYVRVYSNTGELFF. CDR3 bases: TGTGCCAGCAGCTTATATGTTAGAGTGTATTCGAACACCGGGGAGCTGTTTTTT. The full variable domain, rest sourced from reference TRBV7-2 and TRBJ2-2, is GAGVSQSPSNKVTEKGKDVELRCDPISGHTALYWYRQSLGQGLEFLIYFQGNSAPDKSGLPSDRFSAERTGGSVSTLTIQRTQQEDSAVYLCASSLYVRVYSNTGELFFGEGSRLTVL.

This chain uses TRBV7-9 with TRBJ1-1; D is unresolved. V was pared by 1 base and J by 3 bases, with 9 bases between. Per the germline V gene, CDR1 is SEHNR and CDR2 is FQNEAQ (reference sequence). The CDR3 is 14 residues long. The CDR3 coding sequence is TGTGCCAGCAGCTTAGGGGCGCTGGACACTGAAGCTTTCTTT. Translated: CASSLGALDTEAFF.

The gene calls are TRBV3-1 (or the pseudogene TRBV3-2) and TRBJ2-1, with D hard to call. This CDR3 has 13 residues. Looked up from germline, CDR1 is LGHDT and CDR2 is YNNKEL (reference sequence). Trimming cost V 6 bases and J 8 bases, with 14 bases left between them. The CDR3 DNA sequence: TGTGCCAGCAGAGCTCGAGGAGACCATGAGCAGTTCTTC. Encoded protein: CASRARGDHEQFF.

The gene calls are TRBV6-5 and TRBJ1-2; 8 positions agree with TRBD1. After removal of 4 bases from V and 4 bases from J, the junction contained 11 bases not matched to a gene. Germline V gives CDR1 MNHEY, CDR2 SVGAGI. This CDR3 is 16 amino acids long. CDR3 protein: CASSLVRGLSSYGYTF. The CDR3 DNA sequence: TGTGCCAGCAGTTTAGTCAGGGGGCTCAGTAGCTATGGCTACACCTTC.

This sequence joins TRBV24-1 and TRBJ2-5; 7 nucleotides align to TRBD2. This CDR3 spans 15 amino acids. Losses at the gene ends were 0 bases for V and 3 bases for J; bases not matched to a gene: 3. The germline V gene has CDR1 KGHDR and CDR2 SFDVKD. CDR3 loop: CATSDLSRGEETQYF. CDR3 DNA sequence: TGTGCCACCAGTGATTTGTCACGGGGGGAAGAGACCCAGTACTTC.

The CDR3 protein is CATSRDRGRSGNTIYF. Here the CDR3 DNA reads TGTGCCACCAGCAGGGACAGGGGGCGAAGTGGAAACACCATATATTTT. V and J are TRBV15 and TRBJ1-3, with 11 bases lining up with TRBD1. After removal of 3 bases from V and 3 bases from J, the junction contained 4 bases not matched to a gene. CDR1 is LNHNV, CDR2 YYDKDF, per germline (reference sequence). CDR3 length: 16 amino acids.

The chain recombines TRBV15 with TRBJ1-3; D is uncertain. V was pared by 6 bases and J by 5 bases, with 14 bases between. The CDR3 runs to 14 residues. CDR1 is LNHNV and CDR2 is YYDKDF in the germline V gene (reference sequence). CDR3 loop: CATSPAHSRNTIYF. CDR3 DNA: TGTGCCACCAGTCCAGCCCACAGCAGAAACACCATATATTTT.

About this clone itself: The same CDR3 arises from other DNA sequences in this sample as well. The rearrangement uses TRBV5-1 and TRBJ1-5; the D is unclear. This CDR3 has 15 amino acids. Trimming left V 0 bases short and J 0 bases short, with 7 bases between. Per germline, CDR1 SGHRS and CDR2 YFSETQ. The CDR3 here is CASSLVGDSNQPQHF. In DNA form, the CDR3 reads TGCGCCAGCAGCTTGGTGGGAGATAGCAATCAGCCCCAGCATTTT.

The CDR3 sequence: CAITQHSARETWGYTF. As DNA, the CDR3 is TGTGCCATCACCCAGCACTCCGCCCGGGAGACCTGGGGCTACACCTTC. This chain connects TRBV10-3 to TRBJ1-2; D is unresolved. CDR3 size: 16 residues. The V end lost 7 bases, the J end lost 8 bases, and 26 bases lay between the germline ends. The germline gives CDR1 ENHRY, CDR2 SYGVKD.

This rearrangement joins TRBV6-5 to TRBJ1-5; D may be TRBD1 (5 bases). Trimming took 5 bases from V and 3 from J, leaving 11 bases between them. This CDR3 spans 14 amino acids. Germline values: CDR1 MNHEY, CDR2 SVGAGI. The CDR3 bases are TGTGCCAGCAGTCCGGAGGGACTCAATCAGCCCCAGCATTTT. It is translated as CASSPEGLNQPQHF.

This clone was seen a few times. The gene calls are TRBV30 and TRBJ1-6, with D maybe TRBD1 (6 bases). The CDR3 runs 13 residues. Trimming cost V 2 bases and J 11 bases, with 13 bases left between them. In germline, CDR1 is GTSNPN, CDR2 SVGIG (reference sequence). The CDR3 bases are TGTGCCTGGAGTCCTAACAGGGTTGCACCCCTCCACTTT. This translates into CAWSPNRVAPLHF.